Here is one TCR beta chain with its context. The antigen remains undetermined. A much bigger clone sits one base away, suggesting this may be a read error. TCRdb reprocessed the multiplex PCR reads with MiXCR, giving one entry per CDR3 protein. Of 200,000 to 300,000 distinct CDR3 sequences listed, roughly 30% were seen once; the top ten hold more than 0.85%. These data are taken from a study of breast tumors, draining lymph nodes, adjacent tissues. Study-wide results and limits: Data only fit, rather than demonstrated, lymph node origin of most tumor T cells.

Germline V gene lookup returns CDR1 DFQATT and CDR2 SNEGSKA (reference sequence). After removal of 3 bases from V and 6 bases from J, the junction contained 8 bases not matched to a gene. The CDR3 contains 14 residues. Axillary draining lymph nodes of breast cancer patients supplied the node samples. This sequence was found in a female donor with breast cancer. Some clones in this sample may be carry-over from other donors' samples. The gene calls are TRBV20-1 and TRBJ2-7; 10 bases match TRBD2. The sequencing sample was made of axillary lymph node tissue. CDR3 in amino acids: CSASASGRTSEQYF. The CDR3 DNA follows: TGCAGTGCTAGTGCTAGCGGGAGAACGTCCGAGCAGTACTTC.